These 30 T cell receptor beta chains were all obtained from the same sample, sequenced in a study of regulatory T cells in long-lasting Graves disease (dated by TCRdb to about 2021). The library was obtained by multiplex PCR. Sequencer: Illumina HiSeq 4000. To build TCR beta libraries, CDR3 regions were amplified by Arm-PCR using iRepertoire HTBI primers. TCRdb took the public reads, trimmed them with fastp at Q25, ran MiXCR for clone calling and kept in-frame beta chains. Records with the same CDR3 protein are collapsed into one entry carrying the most frequent genes and DNA. The sample data list almost 450,000 distinct CDR3 sequences, and about 16% of these were observed just once. Of the sample, approximately 12% is held by the ten largest clones. Explained via the paper, the time point label denotes: newly diagnosed GD, antithyroid drugs for less than 3 months. For both TCR sequencing and RNA sequencing, RNA was extracted from PBMCs using TRIzol.

This same sample was also part of a study on T cells in Graves' hyperthyroidism and ophthalmopathy.

The specimen was peripheral blood mononuclear cells (PBMCs), collected at new diagnosis, from a patient treated with antithyroid drugs. These receptors all stem from a woman in her twenties or thirties with Graves disease. Donor details come from another sample of the same person, matched by shared clones.

This clonotype was seen many times. CDR3 residues: CSARRWNQPQHF. The CDR3 nucleotides are TGCAGTGCTAGGAGGTGGAATCAGCCCCAGCATTTT. The rearrangement uses TRBV20-1 and TRBJ1-5; D gene uncertain. The V gene's germline CDR1 is DFQATT and CDR2 SNEGSKA (reference sequence). CDR3 length: 12 amino acids. The V end lost 3 bases, the J end lost 4 bases, and 7 bases lay between the germline ends.

The V gene is TRBV6-9, the J gene TRBJ1-2; TRBD1 matches at 7 bases. In germline, CDR1 is MNHGY, CDR2 SVAAGI. This CDR3 has 12 amino acids. V shed 4 bases, J shed 9 bases, and the junction held 5 bases outside the gene matches. The CDR3: CASSSGTASYTF. Here the CDR3 DNA reads TGTGCCAGCAGTTCCGGGACAGCAAGCTACACCTTC.

This clonotype occurred many times. The chain recombines TRBV12-3 or TRBV12-4 with TRBJ2-7, with D hard to call. This CDR3 has 15 amino acids. Trimming pared 2 bases from V and 0 bases from J, leaving 11 bases between. CDR3 bases: TGTGCCAGCAGTTTAAAGCAAGCGCGCTCCTACGAGCAGTACTTC. The encoded protein is CASSLKQARSYEQYF.

A few counts support this clonotype. The chain combines TRBV4-2 with TRBJ2-3, with a possible D match to TRBD1 (6 bases). The CDR3 spans 18 residues. Germline V CDR1 and CDR2: LGHNA, YNFKEQ. The V and J ends lost 3 bases and 5 bases respectively, with 24 bases between them. In nucleotides, the CDR3 is TGTGCCAGCAGCCACGTGCAGTATTCACAACAGGGCGAAGATACGCAGTATTTT. Its translation: CASSHVQYSQQGEDTQYF.

Ten or more counts support this clonotype. V gene TRBV10-3 combines with J gene TRBJ1-1; D gene uncertain. The CDR3 sequence is 16 residues long. Germline CDR1 is ENHRY and CDR2 is SYGVKD. V was clipped by 3 bases and J by 0 bases, with 14 bases between them. DNA for the CDR3: TGTGCCATCAGTGAATTGCCAGCCGGTCTGAACACTGAAGCTTTCTTT. It is translated as CAISELPAGLNTEAFF.

In this sample, this clonotype turned up many times. The V call is TRBV5-1, the J call TRBJ2-2, with 7 bases lining up with TRBD1. This CDR3 region has 18 residues. V lost 4 bases to trimming and J lost 1 base; unmatched junction nucleotides: 13. Germline CDR1 and CDR2: SGHRS and YFSETQ. The CDR3 spells CASSGINRDSLNTGELFF. CDR3 DNA: TGCGCCAGCAGCGGGATAAACCGGGACAGCCTGAACACCGGGGAGCTGTTTTTT.

This clonotype appeared many times. The chain recombines TRBV2 with TRBJ1-1; no reliable D call. CDR3 length: 14 amino acids. V shed 10 bases and J shed 1 base, with 16 bases lying between them. CDR1 is SNHLY and CDR2 is FYNNEI in the germline V gene. CDR3 bases: TGTGCCACCCCAGGCCCGGAGCCGAACACTGAAGCTTTCTTT. Translating it yields CATPGPEPNTEAFF. Filled out from reference TRBV2 and TRBJ1-1, the complete variable domain reads EPEVTQTPSHQVTQMGQEVILRCVPISNHLYFYWYRQILGQKVEFLVSFYNNEISEKSEIFDDQFSVERPDGSNFTLKIRSTKLEDSAMYFCATPGPEPNTEAFFGQGTRLTVV.

The sample holds many counts of this clonotype. The chain combines TRBV18 with TRBJ1-2; tentative D call: TRBD1 (5 bases). This CDR3 has 14 residues. Germline V gives CDR1 KGHSH, CDR2 LQKENI. Deletions cut 6 bases from V and 1 base from J, with 12 bases between. In nucleotides, the CDR3 is TGTGCCAGCTCCCTTGGGGCCGATAACTATGGCTACACCTTC. The encoded protein is CASSLGADNYGYTF.

At least ten counts were recorded for this clonotype. This sequence joins TRBV28 and TRBJ2-3; D not resolved. The V end lost 2 bases, the J end lost 4 bases, and 10 bases lay between the germline ends. The CDR3 contains 14 residues. CDR1 and CDR2 (germline): MDHEN, SYDVKM. The CDR3 nucleotides read TGTGCCAGCAGTTTAGATCTCGCTGCAGATACGCAGTATTTT. It is translated as CASSLDLAADTQYF. Together with reference TRBV28 and TRBJ2-3, the CDR3 gives the full variable domain: DVKVTQSSRYLVKRTGEKVFLECVQDMDHENMFWYRQDPGLGLRLIYFSYDVKMKEKGDIPEGYSVSREKKERFSLILESASTNQTSMYLCASSLDLAADTQYFGPGTRLTVL.

In its sample, this clonotype was seen a few times. This chain uses TRBV6-2 or TRBV6-3 with TRBJ1-2; 7 bases are shared with TRBD1. Germline CDR1 MNHEY, CDR2 SVGEGT. V was clipped by 4 bases and J by 10 bases; unmatched bases: 9. The CDR3 contains 13 residues. The CDR3 region has the DNA TGTGCCAGCAGTTTCACCGCACAGGGGTACTACACCTTC. It yields the protein CASSFTAQGYYTF.

This clonotype was recorded many times. The chain joins TRBV5-1 to TRBJ2-2; 7 positions match TRBD2. This CDR3 is 17 amino acids long. Germline V gene lookup returns CDR1 SGHRS and CDR2 YFSETQ. With 2 bases clipped from V and 0 bases from J, the junction kept 7 bases outside the gene matches. CDR3 in DNA: TGCGCCAGCAGCTTCTCTGGCGGGAGCCCGAACACCGGGGAGCTGTTTTTT. It is translated as CASSFSGGSPNTGELFF.

This clonotype was seen repeatedly, ten times or more. The gene calls are TRBV20-1 and TRBJ2-1, with D possibly being TRBD2 (6 bases). The CDR3 is 13 residues long. V was shortened by 1 base and J by 6 bases, with 10 bases between the two germline ends. Germline V lookup: CDR1 DFQATT, CDR2 SNEGSKA (reference sequence). CDR3 nucleotides: TGCAGTGCTAGAGGAGGTAGCGGCAATGAGCAGTTCTTC. Translated, it gives CSARGGSGNEQFF.

The chain has TRBV29-1 and TRBJ2-5; 7 nucleotides match TRBD1. Germline V gene data show CDR1 as SQVTM and CDR2 as ANQGSEA. This CDR3 region has 13 residues. V was clipped by 7 bases and J by 1 base; unmatched bases: 6. The CDR3 sequence: CSDYRTGQETQYF. The CDR3 DNA sequence: TGCAGCGATTATCGGACAGGCCAAGAGACCCAGTACTTC.

There are many counts of this clonotype. The chain joins TRBV11-2 to TRBJ2-2; 11 bases fit TRBD2. V gave up 6 bases and J gave up 7 bases; unmatched junction bases: 10. CDR1 and CDR2 (germline): SGHAT, FQNNGV. The CDR3 is made up of 16 amino acids. The CDR3 DNA sequence: TGTGCCAGCAGACTTAGCGGGAGGGGGGGCTACGGGGAGCTGTTTTTT. Amino acid sequence: CASRLSGRGGYGELFF.

This clonotype was recorded many times. J is TRBJ1-5 and V is TRBV7-9; possibly TRBD1 for D (5 bases). V was pared by 1 base and J by 4 bases, with 5 bases between. The CDR3 consists of 13 residues. Germline V gives CDR1 SEHNR, CDR2 FQNEAQ (reference sequence). Here the CDR3 DNA reads TGTGCCAGCAGCTTAGGACAGAATCAGCCCCAGCATTTT. It encodes CASSLGQNQPQHF.

This clonotype was picked up many times. The chain couples TRBV6-1 to TRBJ2-7; the match to TRBD1 covers 9 bases. V trimming: 8 bases; J trimming: 4 bases; junction bases outside the gene matches: 6. This CDR3 has 13 residues. Germline assignment: CDR1 MNHNS and CDR2 SASEGT. The chain's CDR3 is CASGGTGNYEQYF. The CDR3 DNA reads TGTGCCAGCGGGGGGACAGGGAATTACGAGCAGTACTTC.

This clonotype has just a few counts. The chain uses TRBV6-2 or TRBV6-3 and TRBJ2-1; D uncertain. V was clipped by 5 bases and J by 7 bases, with 6 bases between them. The CDR3 is 11 amino acids. Germline CDR1 and CDR2: MNHEY and SVGEGT. The CDR3 DNA reads as TGTGCCAGCAGTAAAGAGAATGAGCAGTTCTTC. It encodes CASSKENEQFF.

This clonotype occurred many times. The V gene is TRBV28, the J gene TRBJ1-1; D call uncertain. Germline V CDR1 and CDR2: MDHEN, SYDVKM. The CDR3 runs 12 residues. Trimming took 5 bases from V and 4 from J, leaving 8 bases between them. Written as DNA, the CDR3 is TGTGCCAGCAGTCAGTCCGGCACTGAAGCTTTCTTT. Translation gives CASSQSGTEAFF.

This clonotype has ten or more counts. The V call is TRBV2, the J call TRBJ2-7, with D perhaps matching TRBD2 (6 bases). V lost 7 bases and J lost 3, with 13 bases in between. The CDR3 loop spans 13 amino acids. Per germline, CDR1 SNHLY and CDR2 FYNNEI. The CDR3 bases are TGTGCCAGCACCCGCGGGATAAGCTACGAGCAGTACTTC. Amino acids: CASTRGISYEQYF.

This clonotype has a count of ten or more. The gene calls are TRBV12-5 and TRBJ1-1; a weak D match, TRBD1 (5 bases). Germline V gene data show CDR1 as LGHNT and CDR2 as FRNRAP. V was trimmed by 1 base and J by 5 bases, leaving 5 bases between them. The CDR3 consists of 12 residues. The CDR3 region is CASGLGGTEAFF. In DNA form, the CDR3 reads TGTGCTAGTGGTTTGGGGGGGACTGAAGCTTTCTTT.

V and J are TRBV29-1 and TRBJ2-2; perhaps TRBD2 as D (6 bases). The CDR3 loop spans 15 amino acids. The germline V and J ends were trimmed by 5 bases and 6 bases, with 19 bases remaining between them. Germline V gives CDR1 SQVTM, CDR2 ANQGSEA. CDR3 in amino acids: CSVLYTGRLAGELFF. The DNA for the CDR3 is TGCAGCGTTCTCTACACCGGGAGACTGGCCGGGGAGCTGTTTTTT.

The chain has TRBV7-6 and TRBJ1-1; 10 bases map to TRBD1. After removal of 7 bases from V and 3 bases from J, the junction contained 5 bases not matched to a gene. The CDR3 is 14 amino acids. The germline V gene encodes CDR1 SGHVS and CDR2 FNYEAQ. For the CDR3, the DNA is TGTGCCAGCAAAGAAGGGACAGGGGACACTGAAGCTTTCTTT. The encoded protein is CASKEGTGDTEAFF.

In this sample, this clonotype turned up a few times. J is TRBJ2-5 and V is TRBV28, with 12 bases lining up with TRBD2. The J segment lost 2 bases and the V segment lost 5 bases, leaving 3 bases of the junction unmatched. Germline CDR1 and CDR2: MDHEN and SYDVKM. This CDR3 comprises 15 residues. Here the CDR3 DNA reads TGTGCCAGCAGTCGGACTAGCGGGACGCAAGAGACCCAGTACTTC. Translating it yields CASSRTSGTQETQYF.

This clonotype was counted at least ten times. The chain is built from TRBV10-3 and TRBJ2-5, with TRBD2 identical over 11 bases. The germline V gene encodes CDR1 ENHRY and CDR2 SYGVKD. Unmatched junction bases numbered 3, after V lost 8 bases and J lost 1 base. The CDR3 extends over 14 amino acids. The DNA for the CDR3 is TGTGCCATCTCGGGGACTAGCGGCCAAGAGACCCAGTACTTC. Its protein product is CAISGTSGQETQYF.

This clonotype occurred many times. For the CDR3, the DNA is TGTGCCAGCAGTCCACTAGCGGCTCAAGAGACCCAGTACTTC. It specifies CASSPLAAQETQYF. V usage is TRBV6-1 and J usage is TRBJ2-5; 8 bases map to TRBD2. The germline CDR1 and CDR2 sequences are MNHNS and SASEGT. The CDR3 loop spans 14 amino acids. The trim removed 5 bases at V and 2 bases at J, leaving 4 bases unmatched.

The V and J genes are TRBV5-1 and TRBJ2-2; D tentatively fits TRBD1 or TRBD2 (5 bases each). Between the trimmed V and J ends, which lost 6 bases and 3 bases, there was a span of 18 bases. The CDR3 spans 16 residues. Germline V gene lookup returns CDR1 SGHRS and CDR2 YFSETQ. The CDR3 here is CASKRRPVGDTGELFF. The CDR3 bases are TGCGCCAGCAAGCGGCGCCCCGTAGGGGACACCGGGGAGCTGTTTTTT.

V is TRBV11-1 and J is TRBJ2-1; no clear D. Looked up from germline, CDR1 is SGHAT and CDR2 is FQDESV (reference sequence). The CDR3 consists of 14 residues. V dropped 2 bases and J dropped 10 bases, with 15 bases sitting between them. The CDR3 protein is CASSLRVDPYEQFF. DNA of the CDR3: TGTGCCAGCAGCTTACGTGTAGACCCCTACGAGCAGTTCTTC.

This clonotype has a count of ten or more. The V gene is TRBV10-3, the J gene TRBJ2-5; tentative D call: TRBD1 (7 bases). The germline gives CDR1 ENHRY, CDR2 SYGVKD. The CDR3 has 12 residues. The V and J ends lost 6 bases and 5 bases respectively, with 10 bases between them. Written as DNA, the CDR3 is TGTGCCATCAGCCCAGGGGGGGAGACCCAGTACTTC. This sequence encodes CAISPGGETQYF.

A note on this clonotype: A read error may explain this, as a much larger clone is one base away. The J gene is TRBJ2-1, the V gene TRBV12-3 or TRBV12-4, with 8 bases lining up with TRBD2. After removal of 7 bases from V and 11 bases from J, the junction contained 10 bases not matched to a gene. The CDR3 is made up of 13 amino acids. CDR3 DNA sequence: TGTGCCAGCAAGCGGGAGACGGGGAATAAGCAGTTCTTC. The encoded protein is CASKRETGNKQFF.

Concerning this clonotype itself: This clone may be a read error of a much larger clone one base away. The J gene is TRBJ2-1, the V gene TRBV2; possible D gene TRBD2, 5 bases. The CDR3 is 14 amino acids. Germline assignment: CDR1 SNHLY and CDR2 FYNNEI. The CDR3 coding sequence is TGTGCCGGGTTAAATTCGGGAAGCTACAATGAGCAGTCCTTC. This sequence encodes CAGLNSGSYNEQSF.